The rows below give T cell receptor beta chains drawn from one sample of a study of blood T cell repertoires in COVID-19. The repertoire was sequenced with immunoSEQ multiplex PCR; TCRdb's copy has only in-frame clones and lacks some. The data hold tens of thousands of clones, with about 90% observed a single time. The sequencing input was peripheral blood. The source is a man aged 55 to 69 with acute or convalescent COVID-19. The CDR3 runs from the conserved cysteine through the conserved F or W. The order of the fields is clone size, D gene, J gene, V gene, CDR3 protein, CDR3 DNA. D genes are given only for firm matches. Clone size is shown for a subset of rows, as once, few, many or a class of expanded clone.

clone_size: -
d_call: TRBD1
j_call: TRBJ1-3
v_call: TRBV5-6
cdr3_aa: CASSFSPTGAGNTIYF
cdr3_nt: TGTGCCAGCAGCTTTTCCCCAACAGGGGCTGGAAACACCATATATTTT

clone_size: few
d_call: TRBD1
j_call: TRBJ1-2
v_call: TRBV18
cdr3_aa: CASSPPSLGTGGVNYGYTF
cdr3_nt: TGTGCCAGCTCACCACCGTCTCTCGGGACAGGGGGCGTTAACTATGGCTACACCTTC

clone_size: -
d_call: -
j_call: TRBJ1-2
v_call: TRBV7-2
cdr3_aa: CASSLYTAYGYTF
cdr3_nt: TGTGCCAGCAGCTTATACACAGCATATGGCTACACCTTC

clone_size: -
d_call: -
j_call: TRBJ1-5
v_call: TRBV27
cdr3_aa: CASSPTRGGRNQPQHF
cdr3_nt: TGTGCCAGCAGTCCCACGAGGGGGGGTCGGAATCAGCCCCAGCATTTT

clone_size: once
d_call: -
j_call: TRBJ2-3
v_call: TRBV7-6
cdr3_aa: CASSLGPSTDTQYF
cdr3_nt: TGTGCCAGCAGCTTAGGGCCCAGCACAGATACGCAGTATTTT

clone_size: -
d_call: TRBD1
j_call: TRBJ1-5
v_call: TRBV30
cdr3_aa: CAWSPTPGGQQPQHF
cdr3_nt: TGTGCCTGGAGTCCAACCCCAGGGGGCCAGCAGCCCCAGCATTTT

clone_size: -
d_call: -
j_call: TRBJ2-1
v_call: TRBV27
cdr3_aa: CASSFQRSSYNEQFF
cdr3_nt: TGTGCCAGCAGTTTCCAGCGGAGCTCCTACAATGAGCAGTTCTTC

clone_size: -
d_call: -
j_call: TRBJ1-1
v_call: TRBV10-3
cdr3_aa: CAISDRNTEAFF
cdr3_nt: TGTGCCATCAGTGACAGGAACACTGAAGCTTTCTTT

clone_size: -
d_call: TRBD1
j_call: TRBJ2-1
v_call: TRBV25-1
cdr3_aa: CASSEPGTVNEQFF
cdr3_nt: TGTGCCAGCAGTGAACCTGGGACAGTCAATGAGCAGTTCTTC

clone_size: few
d_call: -
j_call: TRBJ1-5
v_call: TRBV12-5
cdr3_aa: CASGWGGMGTVDHPQHF
cdr3_nt: TGTGCTAGTGGTTGGGGGGGGATGGGGACTGTCGATCATCCCCAGCATTTT

clone_size: -
d_call: TRBD1
j_call: TRBJ1-2
v_call: TRBV19
cdr3_aa: CASSKGQGRMDGYTF
cdr3_nt: TGTGCCAGTAGTAAGGGACAGGGGAGAATGGATGGCTACACCTTC

clone_size: -
d_call: TRBD1
j_call: TRBJ1-1
v_call: TRBV2
cdr3_aa: CASSLNGQAYTEAFF
cdr3_nt: TGTGCCAGCAGTTTAAACGGACAGGCTTACACTGAAGCTTTCTTT

clone_size: once
d_call: TRBD1
j_call: TRBJ2-1
v_call: TRBV6-5
cdr3_aa: CASSYSWTGGFQFF
cdr3_nt: TGTGCCAGCAGTTACTCCTGGACAGGGGGCTTCCAGTTCTTC

clone_size: few
d_call: -
j_call: TRBJ2-1
v_call: TRBV9
cdr3_aa: CASSVDGRGDEQFF
cdr3_nt: TGTGCCAGCAGCGTAGACGGCAGGGGGGATGAGCAGTTCTTC

clone_size: -
d_call: TRBD1
j_call: TRBJ1-4
v_call: TRBV10-2
cdr3_aa: CASSVYITGTGYEKLFF
cdr3_nt: TGCGCCAGCAGTGTCTACATAACCGGGACAGGGTATGAAAAACTGTTTTTT

clone_size: -
d_call: -
j_call: TRBJ1-2
v_call: TRBV7-9
cdr3_aa: CASGVGGAGYTF
cdr3_nt: TGTGCCAGCGGGGTGGGCGGGGCTGGCTACACCTTC

clone_size: -
d_call: -
j_call: TRBJ1-1
v_call: TRBV4-1
cdr3_aa: CASSHQANRANEAFF
cdr3_nt: TGCGCCAGCAGCCACCAGGCGAACAGGGCCAATGAAGCTTTCTTT

clone_size: -
d_call: TRBD2
j_call: TRBJ2-7
v_call: TRBV6-6
cdr3_aa: CASIQSAGGVGEQYF
cdr3_nt: TGTGCCAGCATCCAGTCGGCGGGGGGTGTGGGTGAGCAGTACTTC

clone_size: few
d_call: -
j_call: TRBJ2-5
v_call: TRBV5-6
cdr3_aa: CASSFVGETQYF
cdr3_nt: TGTGCCAGCAGCTTTGTCGGGGAGACCCAGTACTTC

clone_size: -
d_call: -
j_call: TRBJ1-2
v_call: TRBV12-3/TRBV12-4
cdr3_aa: CASSLFSGAGYTF
cdr3_nt: TGTGCCAGCAGTTTATTTTCTGGGGCTGGCTACACCTTC

clone_size: -
d_call: TRBD1
j_call: TRBJ2-2
v_call: TRBV5-4
cdr3_aa: CASSRDRAGGELFF
cdr3_nt: TGTGCCAGCAGCCGGGACAGGGCGGGCGGGGAGCTGTTTTTT

clone_size: -
d_call: TRBD1
j_call: TRBJ1-5
v_call: TRBV2
cdr3_aa: CASSHSPLTGSGNQPQHF
cdr3_nt: TGTGCCAGCAGTCACTCTCCGCTGACAGGGTCGGGCAATCAGCCCCAGCATTTT

clone_size: -
d_call: TRBD2
j_call: TRBJ2-1
v_call: TRBV5-6
cdr3_aa: CASSPTTSGAYNEQFF
cdr3_nt: TGTGCCAGCAGCCCGACGACTAGCGGGGCCTACAATGAGCAGTTCTTC

clone_size: -
d_call: -
j_call: TRBJ1-6
v_call: TRBV2
cdr3_aa: CASSGTLNPLHF
cdr3_nt: TGTGCCAGCAGCGGGACATTAAATCCCCTCCACTTT

clone_size: -
d_call: TRBD1
j_call: TRBJ2-1
v_call: TRBV7-9
cdr3_aa: CASRQGAGNEQFF
cdr3_nt: TGTGCCAGCAGGCAGGGGGCCGGGAATGAGCAGTTCTTC

clone_size: -
d_call: TRBD1
j_call: TRBJ1-6
v_call: TRBV27
cdr3_aa: CASSLRVGTGPGSPLHF
cdr3_nt: TGTGCCAGCAGTTTAAGGGTCGGGACAGGGCCAGGTTCACCCCTCCACTTT

clone_size: -
d_call: -
j_call: TRBJ2-2
v_call: TRBV7-2
cdr3_aa: CASSLAQHTGELFF
cdr3_nt: TGTGCCAGCAGCTTAGCACAGCACACCGGGGAGCTGTTTTTT

clone_size: -
d_call: -
j_call: TRBJ1-5
v_call: TRBV19
cdr3_aa: CASSFRQGNQPQHF
cdr3_nt: TGTGCCAGTAGTTTTCGACAGGGCAATCAGCCCCAGCATTTT

clone_size: -
d_call: TRBD1
j_call: TRBJ1-6
v_call: TRBV4-3
cdr3_aa: CASSQVIRPHGQGGAGSPLHF
cdr3_nt: TGCGCCAGCAGCCAAGTGATCAGGCCCCACGGACAGGGAGGCGCAGGTTCACCCCTCCACTTT

clone_size: -
d_call: TRBD1
j_call: TRBJ1-3
v_call: TRBV7-2
cdr3_aa: CASSLAYRPGQGASSGNTIYF
cdr3_nt: TGTGCCAGCAGCTTAGCGTACCGACCGGGACAGGGGGCCTCTTCTGGAAACACCATATATTTT

clone_size: medium-sized
d_call: -
j_call: TRBJ1-6
v_call: TRBV4-1
cdr3_aa: CASSQVDMISYNSPLHF
cdr3_nt: TGCGCCAGCAGCCAAGTCGACATGATCTCCTATAATTCACCCCTCCACTTT

clone_size: -
d_call: TRBD2
j_call: TRBJ2-2
v_call: TRBV4-2
cdr3_aa: CASSQGGSGDYTGELFF
cdr3_nt: TGTGCCAGCAGCCAAGGGGGTAGCGGGGATTACACCGGGGAGCTGTTTTTT

clone_size: -
d_call: -
j_call: TRBJ2-1
v_call: TRBV5-1
cdr3_aa: CASSLERYNEQFF
cdr3_nt: TGCGCCAGCAGCTTGGAGAGATACAATGAGCAGTTCTTC

clone_size: -
d_call: -
j_call: TRBJ1-2
v_call: TRBV5-1
cdr3_aa: CASSLVQVGYGYTF
cdr3_nt: TGCGCCAGCAGCTTGGTACAGGTTGGGTATGGCTACACCTTC

clone_size: -
d_call: TRBD1
j_call: TRBJ1-6
v_call: TRBV10-1
cdr3_aa: CASSPSLTGNNSPLHF
cdr3_nt: TGCGCCAGCAGTCCTTCCTTGACAGGGAATAATTCACCCCTCCACTTT

clone_size: -
d_call: -
j_call: TRBJ1-2
v_call: TRBV7-2
cdr3_aa: CASSLQGHGYTF
cdr3_nt: TGTGCCAGCAGCTTACAGGGTCATGGCTACACCTTC